The source of this T cell receptor beta chain is a study of T-cell reconstitution after alpha-beta-depleted transplantation in children (dated by TCRdb to the mid-2010s). As for the study more broadly: Using TCR repertoire profiling, the study quantitatively followed how T-cell immune reconstitution unfolded in children after TCRalphabeta/CD19-depleted allogeneic hematopoietic cell transplantation.

This clonotype was detected many times. Which antigen it targets is not known. No per-base quality is available; no much larger clone lies one base away. The investigation overall reported the following: Over subsequent months, a decline in hyperexpanded clone frequencies was noted, and after one year, T-cell counts and TCRbeta diversity were mostly ascribed to newly produced T cells. In some patients, the high TCRbeta diversity seen at day 60 was put down to recipient T cells and intrathymic progenitors that had survived conditioning. Apparently early alphabetaT-cell count recovery about two months after transplant reportedly relied on only several hundred rapidly expanded clones derived from non-depleted graft cells.

Including the terminal cysteine and phenylalanine, the CDR3 comprises 18 residues. Of the read, only the CDR3 DNA is kept; its 54 bases are in frame from base 1. The germline V gene gives CDR1 as MNHEY and CDR2 as SVGAGI. After removal of 0 bases from V and 0 bases from J, the junction retains 5 bases not matched to a gene. Taken with the paper, the label for time point translates to: day 60 (about 2 months) after transplantation. In light of the paper, this sample's treatment or condition label describes: allogeneic hematopoietic cell transplantation with graft depleted of TCRalphabeta T cells and CD19 B cells. TCRalphabeta/CD19-depleted allogeneic hematopoietic cell grafts were given to the transplant recipients, all of whom were children. The library came from PCR. TCRdb names Illumina HiSeq 2500 as the instrument used. Molecular barcoding was employed in the preparation of TCR libraries, with unique molecular identifiers being used to normalize TCRbeta repertoire quantification. TCRdb redid the processing of the public reads, applying fastp at Q25 and MiXCR, and retained in-frame beta chains. Identical CDR3 protein sequences are pooled into one entry, listed with their most common genes and DNA. For this sample the table gives roughly 8,100 distinct CDR3 sequences, of which 12% were detected only once. Roughly 50% of the sample belongs to the ten largest clones.

The chain is encoded by TRBV6-5 joined to TRBJ1-6; 7 junctional bases match TRBD1. This clonotype was sampled from a patient aged 2 to 9 who had a stem cell transplant for inherited bone marrow failure, so the T cells may come from the graft donor. Source: PBMCs, mostly from graft donor cells, taken 60 days after TCRalphabeta/CD19-depleted stem cell transplant. Read as DNA, the sequence is TGTGCCAGCAGTTACTCGACAGGGCCGAGCTCCTATAATTCACCCCTCCACTTT. Its protein product is CASSYSTGPSSYNSPLHF.